The rows below give T cell receptor beta chains drawn from one sample of a study of human T cells and chemical hapten exposure. TCRdb passed the RACE reads through MiXCR, listing each CDR3 protein once. The table records tens of thousands of distinct CDR3 sequences, around 10% of them present only once. Material: whole blood, obtained in connection with sensitization to the hapten diphenylcyclopropenone (DPC). Every receptor here comes from a man aged 50-59 years with alopecia areata. Some clones in this sample may be carry-over from other donors' samples. The CDR3 runs from the conserved cysteine through the conserved F or W. A D gene is named only where the DNA matches it firmly. The size entry is marked missing in some rows and otherwise reads once, few, many or a size class.

J,V,size,length,D,CDR3,DNA
TRBJ2-2,TRBV20-1,many,13,NA,CSASVTSTGELFF,TGCAGTGCTAGCGTAACATCCACCGGGGAGCTGTTTTTT
TRBJ1-2,TRBV28,many,14,NA,CASSLGGAPYGYTF,TGTGCCAGCAGTCTAGGAGGGGCCCCCTATGGCTACACCTTC
TRBJ2-1,TRBV7-2,many,12,NA,CASSLSNSEQFF,TGTGCCAGCAGCTTATCCAATTCTGAGCAGTTCTTC
TRBJ2-5,TRBV29-1,many,12,NA,CSVVDPQETQYF,TGCAGCGTTGTAGACCCCCAAGAGACCCAGTACTTC
TRBJ2-1,TRBV7-3,many,14,NA,CASRESGSYNEQFF,TGTGCCAGCAGGGAATCGGGATCCTACAATGAGCAGTTCTTC
TRBJ2-1,TRBV5-5,few,15,NA,CASSLASGSYNEQFF,TGTGCCAGCAGCTTAGCTTCCGGATCCTACAATGAGCAGTTCTTC
TRBJ1-2,TRBV10-3,NA,15,NA,CAISAREGDGYGYTF,TGTGCCATCAGTGCCCGCGAAGGGGACGGCTATGGCTACACCTTC
TRBJ2-3,TRBV29-1,NA,18,NA,CSVEIGTVTAGGQDTQYF,TGCAGCGTTGAAATTGGGACAGTTACGGCGGGAGGTCAAGATACGCAGTATTTT
TRBJ2-4,TRBV12-3/TRBV12-4,many,14,TRBD2,CASSPAGGQVIQYF,TGTGCCAGCAGTCCCGCGGGGGGGCAGGTCATTCAGTACTTC
TRBJ2-5,TRBV12-3/TRBV12-4,many,14,TRBD1,CASSYGTGEETQYF,TGTGCCAGCAGTTACGGGACAGGAGAAGAGACCCAGTACTTC
TRBJ2-1,TRBV7-9,many,14,NA,CASSLAGTVNEQFF,TGTGCCAGCAGCTTAGCGGGAACGGTAAATGAGCAGTTCTTC
TRBJ2-3,TRBV29-1,few,12,NA,CNGQEGTDTQYF,TGCAACGGACAGGAGGGAACAGATACGCAGTATTTT
TRBJ2-7,TRBV4-2,many,15,NA,CASSQESPGTRGQYF,TGTGCCAGCAGCCAAGAATCCCCCGGGACACGCGGGCAGTACTTC
TRBJ2-7,TRBV6-5,many,13,NA,CASSSPKSNEQYF,TGTGCCAGCAGCTCCCCTAAGTCGAACGAGCAGTACTTC
TRBJ2-1,TRBV5-5,many,14,TRBD2,CASSLTSGYNEQFF,TGTGCCAGCAGCTTGACTAGCGGTTACAATGAGCAGTTCTTC
TRBJ2-7,TRBV4-3,few,14,NA,CASSQDRGPFEQYF,TGCGCCAGCAGCCAAGATAGGGGACCATTCGAGCAGTACTTC
TRBJ1-1,TRBV4-2,NA,13,NA,CASSPQGNTEAFF,TGTGCCAGCAGCCCGCAGGGGAACACTGAAGCTTTCTTT
TRBJ2-5,TRBV28,many,18,NA,CASSRYLIRRSTQETQYF,TGTGCCAGCAGTCGGTACCTGATACGACGGAGTACACAAGAGACCCAGTACTTC
TRBJ2-7,TRBV28,few,12,NA,CASSFGRREQYF,TGTGCCAGCAGTTTCGGCAGAAGAGAGCAGTACTTC
TRBJ2-1,TRBV24-1,NA,15,TRBD2,CATGQGTILHDEQFF,TGTGCCACCGGTCAAGGGACTATTCTTCACGATGAGCAGTTCTTC
TRBJ2-4,TRBV9,NA,15,TRBD2,CASSGTSGAKNIQYF,TGTGCCAGCAGCGGAACTAGCGGTGCCAAAAACATTCAGTACTTC
TRBJ1-1,TRBV12-3/TRBV12-4,NA,14,NA,CASSRDWMNTEAFF,TGTGCCAGCAGTCGGGACTGGATGAACACTGAAGCTTTCTTT
TRBJ1-4,TRBV5-5,few,13,NA,CASSLLGGEKLFF,TGTGCCAGCAGCTTGCTGGGGGGCGAAAAACTGTTTTTT
TRBJ1-1,TRBV29-1,few,13,NA,CSVEGQQNTEAFF,TGCAGCGTTGAAGGGCAGCAGAACACTGAAGCTTTCTTT
TRBJ2-1,TRBV7-2,NA,14,NA,CASSFLDRINEQFF,TGTGCCAGCAGCTTTTTGGACCGAATCAATGAGCAGTTCTTC
TRBJ2-2,TRBV28,NA,15,TRBD1,CALQRGQGDTGELFF,TGTGCCCTCCAGCGGGGACAGGGGGACACCGGGGAGCTGTTTTTT
TRBJ2-5,TRBV9,many,15,TRBD2,CASSVAGGPIETQYF,TGTGCCAGCAGCGTAGCGGGAGGGCCGATCGAGACCCAGTACTTC
TRBJ2-3,TRBV6-4,many,18,TRBD2,CATQSGGTSYVPPDTQYF,TGTGCCACCCAAAGCGGGGGGACTAGCTACGTGCCACCAGATACGCAGTATTTT
TRBJ2-7,TRBV20-1,NA,15,TRBD2,CSANRLAGVSYEQYF,TGCAGTGCCAATAGACTAGCGGGAGTCTCCTACGAGCAGTACTTC
TRBJ2-2,TRBV12-3/TRBV12-4,many,13,TRBD1,CASSTGVSGELFF,TGTGCCAGCAGTACAGGGGTATCCGGGGAGCTGTTTTTT
TRBJ1-2,TRBV10-3,NA,13,NA,CAITGSSNYGYTF,TGTGCCATCACCGGCAGTTCTAACTATGGCTACACCTTC
TRBJ1-2,TRBV11-2,many,15,NA,CASSLYDLANYGYTF,TGTGCCAGCAGCTTATACGACCTGGCTAACTATGGCTACACCTTC
TRBJ2-2,TRBV5-1,few,18,TRBD2,CASSLHLRTSGVTGELFF,TGCGCCAGCAGCTTGCACTTAAGGACTAGCGGGGTCACCGGGGAGCTGTTTTTT
TRBJ2-5,TRBV10-3,few,13,TRBD1,CAIGGQNQETQYF,TGTGCCATCGGGGGACAGAACCAAGAGACCCAGTACTTC
TRBJ2-2,TRBV6-1,few,15,TRBD1,CASSELRQGAGELFF,TGTGCCAGCAGTGAACTTAGGCAGGGGGCCGGGGAGCTGTTTTTT
TRBJ2-7,TRBV28,many,11,NA,CASISGDEQYF,TGTGCCAGCATCTCAGGGGACGAGCAGTACTTC
TRBJ2-1,TRBV30,few,13,NA,CAWTPRGAGNTFF,TGTGCCTGGACCCCACGGGGTGCGGGCAATACGTTCTTC
TRBJ1-1,TRBV20-1,NA,11,TRBD1,CSASRTGQAFF,TGCAGTGCTAGTAGGACAGGGCAAGCTTTCTTT
TRBJ2-5,TRBV7-2,NA,13,TRBD2,CASSLSPPGLAYF,TGTGCCAGCAGCTTAAGCCCACCGGGACTAGCTTACTTC
TRBJ2-5,TRBV29-1,NA,14,NA,CSVLIAAPSETQYF,TGCAGCGTTCTGATAGCGGCCCCGAGCGAGACCCAGTACTTC